One sample yielded the 12 T cell receptor beta chains listed below, sequenced in a study of T-cell memory formation after mild COVID-19. TCRdb called the 5' RACE reads again in MiXCR, with one record for every CDR3 protein. The sample consists of roughly 550,000 distinct CDR3 sequences, about a fifth of them appearing once. Sequencing was done on a sample of PBMCs or a T cell subset sorted from them (not recorded which). These receptors all come from an adult woman who had mild COVID-19 (a few samples of this study predate the infection). Cell type and time point are not known.

In its sample, this clonotype was seen a few times. The rearrangement uses TRBV20-1 and TRBJ1-1; maybe TRBD1 (6 bases). Germline V gene lookup returns CDR1 DFQATT and CDR2 SNEGSKA (reference sequence). V lost 3 bases and J lost 11, with 16 bases in between. CDR3 length: 12 residues. CDR3 in amino acids: CSARVTGTSAFF. As DNA, the CDR3 is TGCAGTGCTAGGGTTACAGGGACTTCGGCTTTCTTT.

The chain combines TRBV7-3 with TRBJ2-1; 7 bases are shared with TRBD2. The CDR3 has 16 residues. V was clipped by 2 bases and J by 2 bases; unmatched bases: 6. Germline V gene data show CDR1 as SGHTA and CDR2 as FQGTGA. The CDR3 protein is CASSLFGGGPYNEQFF. The CDR3 DNA sequence: TGTGCCAGCAGCTTATTCGGCGGGGGTCCCTACAATGAGCAGTTCTTC.

The chain couples TRBV29-1 to TRBJ2-2, with 10 bases lining up with TRBD1. CDR3 length: 14 amino acids. J was trimmed by 8 bases and V by 6 bases; bases with no gene match: 9. CDR1 is SQVTM, CDR2 ANQGSEA, per germline. This CDR3 reads CSVGGTGAAGELFF. The CDR3 DNA follows: TGCAGCGTGGGAGGGACAGGGGCGGCGGGGGAGCTGTTTTTT.

The V call is TRBV7-2, the J call TRBJ1-4; D unclear. This CDR3 comprises 15 residues. Germline V gene data show CDR1 as SGHTA and CDR2 as FQGNSA. The V gene lost 0 bases and the J gene lost 5 bases, with 10 bases spanning the gap. The CDR3: CASSLARGINEKLFF. The CDR3 DNA reads TGTGCCAGCAGCTTAGCGCGGGGTATCAATGAAAAACTGTTTTTT. The full variable domain, with the rest looked up from reference TRBV7-2 and TRBJ1-4, is GAGVSQSPSNKVTEKGKDVELRCDPISGHTALYWYRQSLGQGLEFLIYFQGNSAPDKSGLPSDRFSAERTGGSVSTLTIQRTQQEDSAVYLCASSLARGINEKLFFGSGTQLSVL.

The table lists this clonotype with many counts. In nucleotides, the CDR3 is TGCGCCAGCAGCTTGGACGGACAGTCGTATGGCTACACCTTC. The encoded protein is CASSLDGQSYGYTF. V gene TRBV5-1 combines with J gene TRBJ1-2, with D tentatively TRBD1 (6 bases). Germline-derived CDR1 and CDR2 are SGHRS and YFSETQ. This CDR3 is 14 amino acids long. V was trimmed by 0 bases and J by 5 bases, leaving 11 bases between them. Full variable domain (outside the CDR3, taken from reference TRBV5-1 and TRBJ1-2): KAGVTQTPRYLIKTRGQQVTLSCSPISGHRSVSWYQQTPGQGLQFLFEYFSETQRNKGNFPGRFSGRQFSNSRSEMNVSTLELGDSALYLCASSLDGQSYGYTFGSGTRLTVV.

This chain connects TRBV20-1 to TRBJ2-1; 8 bases are a match to TRBD2. Germline V gene data show CDR1 as DFQATT and CDR2 as SNEGSKA (reference sequence). The CDR3 has 12 amino acids. This chain's CDR3 is CSGLGRANEQFF. The CDR3 region has the DNA TGCAGCGGACTCGGGAGGGCGAATGAGCAGTTCTTC.

In this sample, this clonotype turned up a few times. The CDR3 DNA is TGTGCCAGCAGTGAATCCGGCCCCAACCCCCCTTACGAGCAGTACTTC. Protein: CASSESGPNPPYEQYF. The chain uses TRBV2 and TRBJ2-7; unclear D gene. The CDR3 length is 16 residues. Germline CDR1 reads SNHLY; CDR2 reads FYNNEI. V was pared by 2 bases and J by 4 bases, with 18 bases between.

The V and J genes are TRBV10-3 and TRBJ2-3; 10 bases fit TRBD2. The CDR3 loop spans 18 amino acids. The J segment lost 3 bases and the V segment lost 2 bases, leaving 11 bases of the junction unmatched. Germline V lookup: CDR1 ENHRY, CDR2 SYGVKD. The chain's CDR3 is CAISESKGSGRGTDTQYF. CDR3 coding DNA: TGTGCCATCAGTGAGAGTAAGGGAAGCGGGAGGGGAACAGATACGCAGTATTTT.

This clonotype has just a few counts. This rearrangement joins TRBV19 to TRBJ1-2, with D maybe TRBD1 (5 bases). The V gene's germline CDR1 is LNHDA and CDR2 SQIVND (reference sequence). This CDR3 has 13 amino acids. Trimming removed 5 bases from V and 7 bases from J, with 14 bases in between. CDR3 in DNA: TGTGCCAGTAGTGATAGGGGCAATTCTGGCTACACCTTC. This encodes CASSDRGNSGYTF.

This clonotype was counted only a few times. The chain has TRBV6-1 and TRBJ1-1; the D gene is possibly TRBD1 (5 bases). Trimming removed 2 bases from V and 5 bases from J, with 12 bases in between. In germline, CDR1 is MNHNS, CDR2 SASEGT. The CDR3 consists of 14 residues. CDR3 in amino acids: CASSERGKGTEAFF. CDR3 DNA sequence: TGTGCCAGCAGTGAACGGGGGAAGGGAACTGAAGCTTTCTTT.

The chain uses TRBV7-2 and TRBJ1-5; D ambiguous. Germline V gene lookup returns CDR1 SGHTA and CDR2 FQGNSA. V was shortened by 5 bases and J by 2 bases, with 13 bases between the two germline ends. The length of the CDR3 is 15 residues. The CDR3 DNA follows: TGTGCCAGCAGCCCAGTCAAGGGCGGCAATCAGCCCCAGCATTTT. Its translation: CASSPVKGGNQPQHF.

This clonotype was detected a few times. The chain employs TRBV29-1 and TRBJ2-1, with a weak D call TRBD1 (6 bases). Trimming took off 4 bases at V and 4 bases at J, with 14 bases between the two ends. The CDR3 loop spans 14 amino acids. Per the germline V gene, CDR1 is SQVTM and CDR2 is ANQGSEA. CDR3 nucleotide sequence: TGCAGCGTTGCCAGGGGAATTATGTACAATGAGCAGTTCTTC. Amino acid sequence: CSVARGIMYNEQFF.